What follows is one TCR beta chain and its context. V dropped 6 bases and J dropped 6; count of bases not matched to a gene: 13. The CDR3 runs to 16 residues. Germline V CDR1 and CDR2: ENHRY, SYGVKD. The sample originates from a study of blood T cell repertoires in COVID-19. Looking at the study overall: PBMCs, B-cell-depleted T cells, or T cells provided the cDNA or gDNA that made up the material.

In the original analysis: Using reference gene primer amplification, nucleated cell counts were estimated. The assay was immunoSEQ multiplex PCR, and TCRdb's table has in-frame clones only and misses some. The DNA was the basis for D and trimming; V, J and clone size are from that table. This sample carries about 200,000 clones, around nine tenths of them seen once, and the ten largest clones take 15% to 20%. The chain employs TRBV10-3 and TRBJ2-1; 8 bases map to TRBD2. This TCR derives from a man in his fifties or sixties with COVID-19, enrolled during active disease. Sequencing was carried out using peripheral blood. CDR3 region: CAIRYNTGGTLNEQFF. In nucleotides, the CDR3 is TGTGCCATCAGGTACAATACGGGAGGGACTCTCAATGAGCAGTTCTTC.